These T cell receptor beta chains were read from a single sample in a study of T-cell reconstitution after alpha-beta-depleted transplantation in children. TCRdb re-analysed the PCR reads in MiXCR, keeping a single row per CDR3 protein. The profile shows 440,000 or so distinct CDR3 sequences, approximately 42% of them singletons. The input for sequencing was PBMCs, taken before TCRalphabeta/CD19-depleted stem cell transplant. The receptors originated from a girl aged 2 to 9 with aplastic anemia, due to receive a stem cell transplant. CDR3s include the opening cysteine and the closing phenylalanine or tryptophan. A D gene is named only where the DNA matches it firmly. The size of a clone is reported for some rows only, either as once, few or many, or as a class for expanded clones.

TRBV20-1	TRBJ2-1	16	NA	TRBD2	TGCAGTGCTAGAGATCATGCGGGGGGCTCCAACAATGAGCAGTTCTTC	CSARDHAGGSNNEQFF
TRBV5-6	TRBJ2-7	15	NA	NA	TGTGCCAGCAGCTTGGCCGGGTTTGGGGGCGGCGAGCAGTACTTC	CASSLAGFGGGEQYF
TRBV5-1	TRBJ2-2	15	many	NA	TGCGCCAGCAGCTTGCACGGGGGCGACACCGGGGAGCTGTTTTTT	CASSLHGGDTGELFF
TRBV3-1	TRBJ2-2	16	many	NA	TGTGCCAGCAGCCAAGCAAGGGGCCAGAACACCGGGGAGCTGTTTTTT	CASSQARGQNTGELFF
TRBV15	TRBJ2-1	12	NA	NA	TGTGCCACCAGCAGAGATACAGGGGAGCAGTTCTTC	CATSRDTGEQFF
TRBV4-2	TRBJ1-4	15	few	TRBD1	TGTGCCAGCAGCCAAGACCGAGGGGGCAGTGAAAAACTGTTTTTT	CASSQDRGGSEKLFF
TRBV20-1	TRBJ1-2	15	few	NA	TGCAGTGCTAGGAGCGGAGCAGGGACCAACTATGGCTACACCTTC	CSARSGAGTNYGYTF
TRBV5-1	TRBJ2-7	15	NA	TRBD1	TGCGCCAGCAGCTCGGGACAGGCCGGAACCCACGAGCAGTACTTC	CASSSGQAGTHEQYF
TRBV7-6	TRBJ2-1	15	NA	TRBD2	TGTGCCAGCAGCTTACCTAGCGGGAGTAAGCATGAGCAGTTCTTC	CASSLPSGSKHEQFF
TRBV20-1	TRBJ1-5	13	NA	NA	TGCAGTGCTACGCAGGGGTTCAATCAGCCCCAGCATTTT	CSATQGFNQPQHF
TRBV10-3	TRBJ2-3	15	few	TRBD2	TGTGCCATCAGGACGACTAGCCCACTCACAGATACGCAGTATTTT	CAIRTTSPLTDTQYF
TRBV15	TRBJ1-3	15	NA	NA	TGTGCCACCAGCAGAGTGGGGGGGTCTGGAAACACCATATATTTT	CATSRVGGSGNTIYF
TRBV29-1	TRBJ1-1	14	few	TRBD1	TGCAGCGGCCGTCCAGGGGGCAGGAGCACTGAAGCTTTCTTT	CSGRPGGRSTEAFF
TRBV9	TRBJ2-7	17	many	TRBD2	TGTGCCAGCAGCGGGTTTGATGGCAGGGAGGGTCGTTACGAGCAGTACTTC	CASSGFDGREGRYEQYF
TRBV20-1	TRBJ1-1	14	few	NA	TGCAGTGCTTCCCTGGGGGGGTTGAACACTGAAGCTTTCTTT	CSASLGGLNTEAFF
TRBV12-3/TRBV12-4	TRBJ2-3	16	NA	NA	TGTGCCAGCAGTCGAGGACAGACCCTTAGCACAGATACGCAGTATTTT	CASSRGQTLSTDTQYF
TRBV27	TRBJ2-7	14	many	TRBD2	TGTGCCAGCAGTTCTAGCGGGCCCGACTACGAGCAGTACTTC	CASSSSGPDYEQYF
TRBV5-1	TRBJ2-1	15	NA	NA	TGCGCCAGCAGCTTGGAACTATCCCCCTACAATGAGCAGTTCTTC	CASSLELSPYNEQFF
TRBV12-3/TRBV12-4	TRBJ2-5	12	NA	NA	TGTGCCAGCAGTTTCAGTGGGAAGGCCCAGTACTTC	CASSFSGKAQYF
TRBV2	TRBJ2-1	14	few	TRBD2	TGTGCCAGCATACTAGCGGTTACCTACAATGAGCAGTTCTTC	CASILAVTYNEQFF